This T cell receptor beta chain was sequenced during a study of shared clonotypes between healthy human individuals. Source study methods: Filtering differed for immunoSEQ, which gave only junction sequences without quality scores. Profiled with immunoSEQ multiplex PCR; TCRdb holds only in-frame clones, not every one. V, J and clone size reflect that table, while D and trimming were determined from the DNA. The sample carries 650,000 to 800,000 clones, 72% recorded once. Donors, healthy HIV-negative adults, lacked recent acute infections or vaccinations. Trimming at V came to 0 bases and at J to 5 bases, leaving 10 bases not matched to a gene. CDR3 length equals 16 residues. Germline CDR1 is SQVTM and CDR2 is ANQGSEA.

Material: memory CD4+ T cells sorted from blood. Subset denoted: CD45RA-negative fraction. The origin of this receptor is a woman in her twenties or thirties in good health. The rearrangement joins TRBV29-1 to TRBJ1-1; 9 positions agree with TRBD1. The CDR3 loop is CSVEEGGTGRGTEAFF. CDR3 nucleotide sequence: TGCAGCGTTGAAGAAGGCGGGACAGGGAGAGGAACTGAAGCTTTCTTT.